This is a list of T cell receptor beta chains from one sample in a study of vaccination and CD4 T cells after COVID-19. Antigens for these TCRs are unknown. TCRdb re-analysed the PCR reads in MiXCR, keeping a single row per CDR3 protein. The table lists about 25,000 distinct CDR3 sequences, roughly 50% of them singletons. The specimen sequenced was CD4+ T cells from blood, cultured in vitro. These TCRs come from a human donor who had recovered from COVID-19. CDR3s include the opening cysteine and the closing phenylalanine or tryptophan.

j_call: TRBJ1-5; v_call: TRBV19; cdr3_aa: CASSILPGGAGQPQHF
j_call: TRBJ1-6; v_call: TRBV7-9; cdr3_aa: CASSPVNSPLHF
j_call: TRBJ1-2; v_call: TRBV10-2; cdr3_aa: CASSDFSGNRGLRGYTF
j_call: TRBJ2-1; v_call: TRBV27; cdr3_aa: CASTRVGAGGYNEQFF
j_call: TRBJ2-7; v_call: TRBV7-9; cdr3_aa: CASSPEGQTYEQYF
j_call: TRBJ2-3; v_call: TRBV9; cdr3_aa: CASSAHLGVTDTQYF
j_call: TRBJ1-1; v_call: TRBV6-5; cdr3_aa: CASSYSPSRHGNTEAFF
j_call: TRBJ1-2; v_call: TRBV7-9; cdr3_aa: CASSLIGSLTGGYTF
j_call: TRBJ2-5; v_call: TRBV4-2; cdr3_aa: CASSQDRGGQETQYF
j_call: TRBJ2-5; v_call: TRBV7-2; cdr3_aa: CASSPRLRGWGETQYF
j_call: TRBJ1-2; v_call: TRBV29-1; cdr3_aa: CSVEVGTNYGYTF
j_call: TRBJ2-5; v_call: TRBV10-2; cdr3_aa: CASRAPGEGQYF
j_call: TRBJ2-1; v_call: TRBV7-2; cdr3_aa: CASSLVGNAYNEQFF